Below are 32 T cell receptor beta chains sequenced from a single sample in a study of response to subunit inactivated influenza vaccine. MiXCR, run by TCRdb on the RT-PCR reads, gives a single entry per CDR3 protein. Seen here are approximately 300,000 distinct CDR3 sequences, roughly 22% observed once, and the top ten hold around 10%. Source: PBMCs from blood, taken less than 22 months after vaccination. Receptors were obtained from a man between 50 and 70 years old who received an inactivated influenza vaccine.

V and J are TRBV12-3 or TRBV12-4 and TRBJ2-7; maybe TRBD2 (5 bases). This CDR3 spans 14 amino acids. Between the trimmed V and J ends, which lost 2 bases and 7 bases, there was a span of 15 bases. The CDR3 protein is CASSLMAGVREQYF. For the CDR3, the DNA is TGTGCCAGCAGTTTAATGGCCGGGGTACGGGAGCAGTACTTC.

This clonotype was picked up a small number of times. V usage is TRBV21-1 and J usage is TRBJ2-1. TRBV21-1 has pseudogene status. This CDR3 is 15 amino acids long. CDR3 region: CASSKVSTGYNEQFF. The CDR3 bases are TGTGCCAGCAGCAAAGTTTCCACTGGATACAATGAGCAGTTCTTC.

The rearrangement uses TRBV20-1 and TRBJ2-1; TRBD2 might be the D (6 bases). Germline-derived CDR1 and CDR2 are DFQATT and SNEGSKA (reference sequence). The CDR3 is 12 amino acids. V dropped 1 base and J dropped 8 bases, with 9 bases sitting between them. The CDR3 is CSARVTSYEQFF. Here the CDR3 DNA reads TGCAGTGCTAGAGTGACTAGTTATGAGCAGTTCTTC.

V usage is TRBV28 and J usage is TRBJ2-3; D gene uncertain. V was trimmed by 8 bases and J by 1 base, leaving 22 bases between them. Germline values: CDR1 MDHEN, CDR2 SYDVKM. The CDR3 has 17 residues. In DNA form, the CDR3 reads TGTGCCAGCCGCCGGCGGCGGTTGGTTATTGGCACAGATACGCAGTATTTT. This translates into CASRRRRLVIGTDTQYF.

The chain combines TRBV12-3 or TRBV12-4 with TRBJ2-1; possible D gene TRBD2, 5 bases. Trimming shortened V by 4 bases and J by 3 bases, and 16 bases separated the two germline ends. The CDR3 is 16 residues long. CDR3 region: CASSSRTGLGYNEQFF. CDR3 nucleotide sequence: TGTGCCAGCAGTTCACGGACGGGATTAGGCTACAATGAGCAGTTCTTC.

The gene calls are TRBV27 and TRBJ2-7, with D tentatively TRBD1 (6 bases). Trimming removed 8 bases from V and 5 bases from J, with 16 bases in between. CDR3 length: 13 amino acids. Germline CDR1 is MNHEY and CDR2 is SMNVEV (reference sequence). CDR3 residues: CASQKQGRDEQYF. Here the CDR3 DNA reads TGTGCCAGCCAAAAACAGGGACGGGACGAGCAGTACTTC.

The gene calls are TRBV12-3 or TRBV12-4 and TRBJ1-6; 7 bases agree with TRBD1. This CDR3 has 16 amino acids. The V gene end was trimmed by 3 bases and the J gene end by 7 bases; junction bases not matched to a gene: 9. This CDR3 is CASSLSPGTANSPLHF. The CDR3 DNA reads as TGTGCCAGCAGTTTGAGCCCCGGGACAGCCAATTCACCCCTCCACTTT.

This clonotype occurred a few times. This chain connects TRBV5-1 to TRBJ2-5, with D unresolved. Trimming took 1 base from V and 4 from J, leaving 8 bases between them. Germline values: CDR1 SGHRS, CDR2 YFSETQ. This CDR3 is 13 amino acids long. This chain's CDR3 is CASSLQVRETQYF. In DNA, the CDR3 is TGCGCCAGCAGCTTGCAGGTACGAGAGACCCAGTACTTC.

The J gene is TRBJ1-6, the V gene TRBV4-1, with D possibly TRBD1 on 5 matching bases. The CDR3 extends over 15 amino acids. The V and J ends lost 0 bases and 7 bases respectively, with 10 bases between them. The germline gives CDR1 MGHRA, CDR2 YSYEKL. CDR3 residues: CASSQEGQGNSPLHF. For the CDR3, the DNA is TGCGCCAGCAGCCAAGAAGGCCAGGGAAATTCACCCCTCCACTTT.

This clonotype was picked up a small number of times. The rearrangement links TRBV19 to TRBJ1-1; 8 bases fit TRBD1. The CDR3 has 15 amino acids. Trimming removed 6 bases from V and 0 bases from J; junction bases left unmatched: 6. Germline V gives CDR1 LNHDA, CDR2 SQIVND (reference sequence). The CDR3 DNA reads TGTGCCAGTAGCCCCCGACAGGGGATGAACACTGAAGCTTTCTTT. Residues: CASSPRQGMNTEAFF.

The rearrangement uses TRBV7-3 and TRBJ2-3; no definite D call. Trimming took 2 bases from V and 1 from J, leaving 10 bases between them. The CDR3 has 15 residues. Germline CDR1 is SGHTA and CDR2 is FQGTGA. The DNA for the CDR3 is TGTGCCAGCAGCTTATCCGGAGCCCGCACAGATACGCAGTATTTT. Translation: CASSLSGARTDTQYF.

This clonotype was seen a few times. This rearrangement joins TRBV20-1 to TRBJ2-3; no reliable D call. CDR1 and CDR2 from the germline V gene are DFQATT and SNEGSKA (reference sequence). The CDR3 covers 16 residues. Trimming took off 0 bases at V and 0 bases at J, with 13 bases between the two ends. CDR3 in DNA: TGCAGTGCTAGAGATGCGGTGGCGACGAGCACAGATACGCAGTATTTT. It specifies CSARDAVATSTDTQYF.

This clonotype was recorded a few times. This chain uses TRBV28 with TRBJ1-2, with no clear D. Deletions cut 7 bases from V and 0 bases from J, with 6 bases between. The CDR3 runs to 12 residues. Germline V gene data show CDR1 as MDHEN and CDR2 as SYDVKM. The CDR3 nucleotides are TGTGCCAGCACTGGTACTAACTATGGCTACACCTTC. This sequence encodes CASTGTNYGYTF.

In its sample, this clonotype was seen a few times. This chain joins TRBV9 and TRBJ1-4; a weak D match, TRBD1 (6 bases). Germline loops: CDR1 SGDLS, CDR2 YYNGEE. V was shortened by 3 bases and J by 4 bases, with 13 bases between the two germline ends. The CDR3 runs to 15 residues. The CDR3 DNA sequence: TGTGCCAGCAGCGATTCACAGGGCATTAATGAAAAACTGTTTTTT. This encodes CASSDSQGINEKLFF.

This clonotype was seen a few times. This chain uses TRBV7-9 with TRBJ2-3, with TRBD2 matching 9 bases. Germline-derived CDR1 and CDR2 are SEHNR and FQNEAQ (reference sequence). The CDR3 covers 16 residues. The V gene end was trimmed by 5 bases and the J gene end by 6 bases; junction bases not matched to a gene: 12. CDR3 sequence reads: CASSIERGAYLDTQYF. CDR3 coding DNA: TGTGCCAGCAGCATAGAGCGGGGGGCCTATTTGGATACGCAGTATTTT. The whole variable domain, filled in from reference TRBV7-9 and TRBJ2-3, reads DTGVSQNPRHKITKRGQNVTFRCDPISEHNRLYWYRQTLGQGPEFLTYFQNEAQLEKSRLLSDRFSAERPKGSFSTLEIQRTEQGDSAMYLCASSIERGAYLDTQYFGPGTRLTVL.

As for this clonotype: In this CDR3 the conserved last residue, phenylalanine or tryptophan, is missing, so a read error is likely. The J gene is TRBJ1-2, the V gene TRBV2; D uncertain. V shed 2 bases and J shed 8 bases, with 12 bases lying between them. The germline gives CDR1 SNHLY, CDR2 FYNNEI. This CDR3 region has 13 residues. The CDR3 DNA sequence: TGTGCCAGCAGTGAATTAAGGTCGCGGGGCTACACCCTC. As protein: CASSELRSRGYTL.

The J gene is TRBJ2-7, the V gene TRBV20-1, with D maybe TRBD1 (5 bases). The length of the CDR3 is 13 residues. Germline V gene data show CDR1 as DFQATT and CDR2 as SNEGSKA (reference sequence). Deletions cut 3 bases from V and 5 bases from J, with 14 bases between. CDR3 sequence: CSARYLPGHEQYF. The DNA of the CDR3 is TGCAGTGCTAGGTATCTGCCAGGGCACGAGCAGTACTTC.

This rearrangement joins TRBV7-6 to TRBJ2-3; 9 bases fit TRBD1. The CDR3 extends over 15 amino acids. Per germline, CDR1 SGHVS and CDR2 FNYEAQ. V lost 1 base to trimming and J lost 6 bases; unmatched junction nucleotides: 5. The CDR3 loop reads CASSLDPQGADTQYF. For the CDR3, the DNA is TGTGCCAGCAGCTTAGATCCACAGGGGGCGGATACGCAGTATTTT.

The chain recombines TRBV20-1 with TRBJ2-7, with 8 bases lining up with TRBD1. Germline V lookup: CDR1 DFQATT, CDR2 SNEGSKA (reference sequence). The V segment lost 6 bases and the J segment 1 base; nucleotides outside the gene matches: 8. The length of the CDR3 is 14 residues. CDR3 coding DNA: TGCAGTGCACGACCTCGGACAGGGTCCTACGAGCAGTACTTC. Translation gives CSARPRTGSYEQYF.

A note on this clonotype: A much larger clone is a single base away; this may be a read error. This chain uses TRBV6-5 with TRBJ1-5, with D tentatively TRBD1 (6 bases). Germline lookup yields CDR1 MNHEY and CDR2 SVGAGI. This CDR3 is built from 15 residues. The CDR3 DNA reads as TGTGCCAGCAGTTACTCAGACAGGAGCAATCAGGCCCAGCATTTT. Its translation: CASSYSDRSNQAQHF.

The genes are TRBV5-1 and TRBJ2-1; 11 bases are shared with TRBD2. Looked up from germline, CDR1 is SGHRS and CDR2 is YFSETQ. The CDR3 has 15 residues. The ends lost 4 bases at V and 9 bases at J; junction bases unmatched: 9. This CDR3 reads CASSLTSGGSVEQFF. In DNA, the CDR3 is TGCGCCAGCAGCCTCACTAGCGGGGGTTCCGTTGAGCAGTTCTTC. The variable domain in full, with the rest retrieved from reference TRBV5-1 and TRBJ2-1, is KAGVTQTPRYLIKTRGQQVTLSCSPISGHRSVSWYQQTPGQGLQFLFEYFSETQRNKGNFPGRFSGRQFSNSRSEMNVSTLELGDSALYLCASSLTSGGSVEQFFGPGTRLTVL.

The genes are TRBV28 and TRBJ1-4; D not certain. CDR3 size: 16 residues. V lost 6 bases and J 0 bases, leaving 14 bases between the germline ends. The germline V gene encodes CDR1 MDHEN and CDR2 SYDVKM. The CDR3 here is CASSELLGATNEKLFF. CDR3 nucleotide sequence: TGTGCCAGCAGCGAACTTTTAGGAGCAACTAATGAAAAACTGTTTTTT.

This clonotype was seen only once. This chain links TRBV4-2 with TRBJ2-2; D ambiguous. The germline CDR1 and CDR2 sequences are LGHNA and YNFKEQ. V dropped 4 bases and J dropped 2 bases, with 14 bases sitting between them. CDR3 length: 16 amino acids. In DNA, the CDR3 is TGTGCCAGCAGCCCCACCGCTTACCCAAACACCGGGGAGCTGTTTTTT. Its translation: CASSPTAYPNTGELFF.

The chain has TRBV30 and TRBJ1-1, with 11 bases identical to TRBD1. With V trimmed by 6 bases and J by 7 bases, 7 bases remained unmatched. The CDR3 loop spans 13 amino acids. Germline V gives CDR1 GTSNPN, CDR2 SVGIG (reference sequence). CDR3 protein: CACTRDRGYEAFF. In nucleotides, the CDR3 is TGTGCCTGCACCCGGGACAGGGGGTATGAAGCTTTCTTT.

This clonotype was seen many times. V gene TRBV11-1 combines with J gene TRBJ1-6; D ambiguous. The CDR3 contains 18 residues. Germline loops: CDR1 SGHAT, CDR2 FQDESV (reference sequence). V was clipped by 5 bases and J by 0 bases, with 17 bases between them. In nucleotides, the CDR3 is TGTGCCAGCAGCCCAGGAAGGCAGAGGAGCTCCTATAATTCACCCCTCCACTTT. Its protein is CASSPGRQRSSYNSPLHF.

This chain links TRBV29-1 with TRBJ2-7; TRBD1 matches at 7 bases. Germline CDR1 and CDR2: SQVTM and ANQGSEA. The CDR3 covers 14 residues. Unmatched junction bases numbered 6, after V lost 1 base and J lost 3 bases. CDR3 coding DNA: TGCAGCGTTGAAGGGGACAGTGGGCACTACGAGCAGTACTTC. The encoded protein is CSVEGDSGHYEQYF.

V is TRBV5-1 and J is TRBJ2-7; TRBD1 might be the D (5 bases). Germline V gives CDR1 SGHRS, CDR2 YFSETQ. This CDR3 comprises 15 residues. V lost 5 bases to trimming and J lost 4 bases, with 19 bases between them. This CDR3 is CASSSQSREPYEQYF. CDR3 in DNA: TGCGCCAGCAGTTCCCAGTCCAGGGAACCTTACGAGCAGTACTTC.

This clonotype was seen more than once but under ten times. The V call is TRBV3-1, the J call TRBJ2-7; D unresolved. The germline gives CDR1 LGHDT, CDR2 YNNKEL (reference sequence). The CDR3 sequence is 12 residues long. The V end lost 5 bases, the J end lost 5 bases, and 10 bases lay between the germline ends. The CDR3 spells CASSEPGHEQYF. For the CDR3, the DNA is TGTGCCAGCAGCGAGCCCGGCCACGAGCAGTACTTC.

This clonotype was detected once. V usage is TRBV2 and J usage is TRBJ1-5; the match to TRBD1 covers 7 bases. The length of the CDR3 is 14 residues. The V segment lost 6 bases and the J segment 1 base; nucleotides outside the gene matches: 3. Germline values: CDR1 SNHLY, CDR2 FYNNEI. Here the CDR3 DNA reads TGTGCCAGCAGGATGGACAGGAGCAATCAGCCCCAGCATTTT. Amino acid sequence: CASRMDRSNQPQHF.

This clonotype was counted at least ten times. This chain uses TRBV18 with TRBJ1-4, with D hard to call. The CDR3 totals 12 residues. CDR1 is KGHSH and CDR2 is LQKENI in the germline V gene. Trimming left V 4 bases short and J 7 bases short, with 7 bases between. The CDR3 nucleotides are TGTGCCAGCTCACGTCAGACTGAAAAACTGTTTTTT. Its translation: CASSRQTEKLFF.

This clonotype was detected many times. The chain recombines TRBV20-1 with TRBJ2-1; no clear D gene. CDR1 and CDR2 (germline): DFQATT, SNEGSKA (reference sequence). CDR3 length: 13 residues. V was cut by 6 bases and J by 4 bases, with 13 bases left in between. Here the CDR3 DNA reads TGCAGTGCGGATTTTGGACCGTACAATGAGCAGTTCTTC. Protein: CSADFGPYNEQFF.

A remark on this clonotype: A read error may explain this, as a much larger clone is one base away. This sequence joins TRBV5-1 and TRBJ2-4; no firm D call. Per germline, CDR1 SGHRS and CDR2 YFSETQ. This CDR3 is 15 amino acids long. The CDR3 spells CASSQGLVTEEAQHF. The CDR3 nucleotides read TGCGCCAGCAGCCAAGGTCTTGTAACGGAAGAAGCTCAGCACTTC. The complete variable domain, with remaining parts taken from reference TRBV5-1 and TRBJ2-4, reads KAGVTQTPRYLIKTRGQQVTLSCSPISGHRSVSWYQQTPGQGLQFLFEYFSETQRNKGNFPGRFSGRQFSNSRSEMNVSTLELGDSALYLCASSQGLVTEEAQHFGAGTRLSVL.